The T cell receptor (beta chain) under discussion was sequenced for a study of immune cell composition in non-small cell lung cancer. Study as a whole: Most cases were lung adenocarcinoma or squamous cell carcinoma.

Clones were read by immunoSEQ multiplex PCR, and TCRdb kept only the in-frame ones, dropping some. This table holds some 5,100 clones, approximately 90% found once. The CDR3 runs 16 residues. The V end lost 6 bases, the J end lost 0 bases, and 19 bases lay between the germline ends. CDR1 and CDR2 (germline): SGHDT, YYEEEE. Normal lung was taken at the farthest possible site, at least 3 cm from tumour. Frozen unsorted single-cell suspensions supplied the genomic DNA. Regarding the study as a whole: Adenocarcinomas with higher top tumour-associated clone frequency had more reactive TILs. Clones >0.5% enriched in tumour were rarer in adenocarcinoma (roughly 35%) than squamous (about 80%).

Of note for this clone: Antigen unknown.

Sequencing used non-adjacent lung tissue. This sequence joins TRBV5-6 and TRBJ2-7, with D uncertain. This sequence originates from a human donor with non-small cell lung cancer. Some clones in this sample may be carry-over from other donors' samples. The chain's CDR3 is CASNNYGGYSSYEQYF. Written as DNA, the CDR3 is TGTGCCAGCAACAACTACGGCGGTTATTCCTCCTACGAGCAGTACTTC.